These T cell receptor beta chains were read from a single sample in a study of control samples from healthy donors and cancer patients. Libraries were prepared by immunoSEQ multiplex PCR; TCRdb keeps only in-frame clonotypes and omits some of them. The table has some 220,000 clones, roughly 94% seen once. The sample consisted of blood. The receptors were gathered from a man aged 50 to 60 in good health. Each CDR3 is given without its conserved first and last residue.

V gene	J gene	CDR3 protein
TRBV5-1	TRBJ2-1	ASSETSGVVEQF
TRBV5-1	TRBJ2-7	ASRQSGSYEQY
TRBV5-8	TRBJ1-1	ASSAGTAENTEAF
TRBV10-3	TRBJ1-1	AINQDRGAEAF
TRBV5-8	TRBJ1-6	ASRHRGRVYSPLH
TRBV15	TRBJ2-5	ATSRGHGTSGGRTQY
TRBV7-6	TRBJ1-2	ASSLRNLTNYGYT
TRBV6-6	TRBJ1-2	ASIQPGGLNGYT
TRBV18	TRBJ2-7	ASSPIDQDHEQY
TRBV9	TRBJ2-7	ASSVMTETYEQY
TRBV7-9	TRBJ1-2	ASSLEKTGYT
TRBV3-1/TRBV3-2	TRBJ2-7	ASSQARTEQY
TRBV14	TRBJ1-1	ASSQDAREAF